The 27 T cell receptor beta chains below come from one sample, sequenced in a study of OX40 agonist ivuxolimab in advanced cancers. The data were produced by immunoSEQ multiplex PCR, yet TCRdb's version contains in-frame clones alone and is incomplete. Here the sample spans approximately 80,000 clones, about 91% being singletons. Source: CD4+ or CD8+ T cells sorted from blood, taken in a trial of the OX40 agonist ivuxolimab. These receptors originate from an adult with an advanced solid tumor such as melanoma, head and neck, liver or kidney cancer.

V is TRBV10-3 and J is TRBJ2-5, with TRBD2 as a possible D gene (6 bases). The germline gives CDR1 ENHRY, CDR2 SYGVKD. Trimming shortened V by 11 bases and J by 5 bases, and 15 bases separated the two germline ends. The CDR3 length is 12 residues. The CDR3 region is CAGGTSGETQYF. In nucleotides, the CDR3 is TGTGCCGGAGGGACTTCCGGGGAGACCCAGTACTTC.

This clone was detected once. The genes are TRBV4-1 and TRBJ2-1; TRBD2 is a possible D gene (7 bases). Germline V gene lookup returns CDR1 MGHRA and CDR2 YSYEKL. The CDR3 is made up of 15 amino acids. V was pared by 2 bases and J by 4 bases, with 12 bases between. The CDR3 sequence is CASSQSGGSYNEQFF. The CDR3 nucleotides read TGCGCCAGCAGCCAATCGGGGGGCTCGTACAATGAGCAGTTCTTC.

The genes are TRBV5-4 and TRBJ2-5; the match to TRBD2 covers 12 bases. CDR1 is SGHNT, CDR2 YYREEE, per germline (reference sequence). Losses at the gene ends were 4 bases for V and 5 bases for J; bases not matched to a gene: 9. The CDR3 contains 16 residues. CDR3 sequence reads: CASSGLAGKIGETQYF. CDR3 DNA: TGTGCCAGCAGCGGACTAGCGGGAAAGATTGGGGAGACCCAGTACTTC.

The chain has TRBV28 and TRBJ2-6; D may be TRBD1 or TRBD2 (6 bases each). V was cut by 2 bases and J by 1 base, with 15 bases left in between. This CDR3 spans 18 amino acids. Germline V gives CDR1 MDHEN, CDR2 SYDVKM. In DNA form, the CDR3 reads TGTGCCAGCAGTTTAGTGCCAGGGGCGGGATCTGGGGCCAACGTCCTGACTTTC. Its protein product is CASSLVPGAGSGANVLTF.

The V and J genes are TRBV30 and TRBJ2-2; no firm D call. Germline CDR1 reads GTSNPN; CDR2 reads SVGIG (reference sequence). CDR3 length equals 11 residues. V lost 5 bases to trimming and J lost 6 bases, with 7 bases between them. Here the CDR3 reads CAWGESGELFF. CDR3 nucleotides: TGTGCCTGGGGAGAGTCCGGGGAGCTGTTTTTT.

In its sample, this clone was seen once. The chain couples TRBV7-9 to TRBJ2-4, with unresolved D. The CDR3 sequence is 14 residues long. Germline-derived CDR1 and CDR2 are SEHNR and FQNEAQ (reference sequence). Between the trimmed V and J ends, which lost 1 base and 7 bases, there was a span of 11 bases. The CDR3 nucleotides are TGTGCCAGCAGCTTAGACCTAGGTCTGAACATTCAGTACTTC. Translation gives CASSLDLGLNIQYF.

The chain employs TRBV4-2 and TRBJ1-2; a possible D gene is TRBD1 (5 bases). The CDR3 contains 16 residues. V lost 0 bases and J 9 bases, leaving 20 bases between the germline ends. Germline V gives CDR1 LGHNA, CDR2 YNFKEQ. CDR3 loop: CASSQDSAGPTRSYTF. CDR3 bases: TGTGCCAGCAGCCAAGATAGTGCAGGGCCAACGAGGAGCTACACCTTC.

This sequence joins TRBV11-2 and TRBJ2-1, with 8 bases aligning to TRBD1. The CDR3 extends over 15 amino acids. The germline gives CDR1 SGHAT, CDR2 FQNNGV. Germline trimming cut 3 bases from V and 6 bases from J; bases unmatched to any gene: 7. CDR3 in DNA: TGTGCCAGCAGCTTCCGGGGGACAGGAGGCAATGAGCAGTTCTTC. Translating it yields CASSFRGTGGNEQFF.

The CDR3 region has the DNA TGTGCCAGCAGTGGGACAGCGGGACAGCTTACGGGGCAGTACGTC. Its translation: CASSGTAGQLTGQYV. V is TRBV2 and J is TRBJ2-7; D could derive from TRBD1 or TRBD2 (7 bases each). The germline gives CDR1 SNHLY, CDR2 FYNNEI. The CDR3 runs 15 residues. Trimming pared 4 bases from V and 9 bases from J, leaving 22 bases between.

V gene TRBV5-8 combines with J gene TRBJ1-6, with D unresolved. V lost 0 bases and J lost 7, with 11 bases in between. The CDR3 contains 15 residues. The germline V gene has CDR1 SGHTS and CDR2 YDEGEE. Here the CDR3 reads CASSLAGERNSPLHF. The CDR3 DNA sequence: TGTGCCAGCAGCTTGGCCGGCGAGCGCAATTCACCCCTCCACTTT.

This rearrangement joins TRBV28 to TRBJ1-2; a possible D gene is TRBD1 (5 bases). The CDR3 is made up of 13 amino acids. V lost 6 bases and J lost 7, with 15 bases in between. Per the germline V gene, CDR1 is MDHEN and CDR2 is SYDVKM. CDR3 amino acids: CASSPGGSLGYTF. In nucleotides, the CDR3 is TGTGCCAGCAGCCCCGGGGGGAGCCTTGGCTACACCTTC.

CDR3 nucleotide sequence: TGTGCCAGCAGCTTAGGCTTTGGGTCAGCCGGGAAAAACTACGAGCAGTACTTC. It translates to CASSLGFGSAGKNYEQYF. The chain couples TRBV7-9 to TRBJ2-7; D might be TRBD2 (5 bases). The CDR3 has 18 amino acids. Trimming left V 1 base short and J 3 bases short, with 22 bases between. CDR1 and CDR2 from the germline V gene are SEHNR and FQNEAQ (reference sequence). Full variable domain (missing parts from reference TRBV7-9 and TRBJ2-7): DTGVSQNPRHKITKRGQNVTFRCDPISEHNRLYWYRQTLGQGPEFLTYFQNEAQLEKSRLLSDRFSAERPKGSFSTLEIQRTEQGDSAMYLCASSLGFGSAGKNYEQYFGPGTRLTVT.

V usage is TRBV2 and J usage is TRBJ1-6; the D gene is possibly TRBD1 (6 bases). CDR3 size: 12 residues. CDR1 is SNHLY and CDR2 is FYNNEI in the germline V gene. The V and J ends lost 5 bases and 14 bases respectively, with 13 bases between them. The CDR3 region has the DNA TGTGCCAGCAGTATCGAAGGGGGGGCCCTCCACTTT. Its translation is CASSIEGGALHF.

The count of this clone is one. CDR3 nucleotide sequence: TGTGCCAACGCCGGACAGGGGAGTGAAGCTTTCTTT. It yields the protein CANAGQGSEAFF. V is TRBV2 and J is TRBJ1-1; 9 bases agree with TRBD1. Germline CDR1 and CDR2: SNHLY and FYNNEI. Losses at the gene ends were 10 bases for V and 7 bases for J; bases not matched to a gene: 7. This CDR3 contains 12 residues.

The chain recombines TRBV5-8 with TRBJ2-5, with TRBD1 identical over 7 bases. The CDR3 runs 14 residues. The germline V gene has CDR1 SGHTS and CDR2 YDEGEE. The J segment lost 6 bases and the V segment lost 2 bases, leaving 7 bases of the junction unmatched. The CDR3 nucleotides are TGTGCCAGCAGCTTAGACAGGGCTGGCAAGACCCAGTACTTC. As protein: CASSLDRAGKTQYF.

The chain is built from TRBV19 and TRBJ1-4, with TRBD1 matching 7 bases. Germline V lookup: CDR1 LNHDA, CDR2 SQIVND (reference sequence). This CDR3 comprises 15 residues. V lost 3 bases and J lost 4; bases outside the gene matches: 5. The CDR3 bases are TGTGCCAGTAGTATCCCGACAGGGATTAATGAAAAACTGTTTTTT. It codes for CASSIPTGINEKLFF.

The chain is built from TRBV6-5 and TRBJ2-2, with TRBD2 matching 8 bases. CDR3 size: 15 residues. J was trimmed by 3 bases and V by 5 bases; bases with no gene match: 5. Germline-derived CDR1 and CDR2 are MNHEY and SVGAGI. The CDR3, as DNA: TGTGCCAGCAGTAGTAGCGGGGATTACACCGGGGAGCTGTTTTTT. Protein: CASSSSGDYTGELFF.

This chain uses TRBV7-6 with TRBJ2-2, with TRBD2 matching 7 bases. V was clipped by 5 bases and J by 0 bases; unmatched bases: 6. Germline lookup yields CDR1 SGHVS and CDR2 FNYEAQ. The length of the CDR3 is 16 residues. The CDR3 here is CASSRGLLSNTGELFF. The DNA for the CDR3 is TGTGCCAGCAGCCGGGGACTACTATCGAACACCGGGGAGCTGTTTTTT.

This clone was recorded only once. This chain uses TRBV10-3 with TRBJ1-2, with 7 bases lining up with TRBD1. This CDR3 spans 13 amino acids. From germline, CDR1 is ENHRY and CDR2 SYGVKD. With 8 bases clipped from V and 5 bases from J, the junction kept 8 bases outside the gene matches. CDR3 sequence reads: CAIGRDRDYGYTF. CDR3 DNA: TGTGCCATCGGGCGCGACAGGGATTATGGCTACACCTTC.

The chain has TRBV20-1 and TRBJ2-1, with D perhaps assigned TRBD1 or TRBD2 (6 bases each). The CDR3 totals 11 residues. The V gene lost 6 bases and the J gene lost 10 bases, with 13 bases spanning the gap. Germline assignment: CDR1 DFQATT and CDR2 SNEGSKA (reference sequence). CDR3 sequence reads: CSARGPGEQFF. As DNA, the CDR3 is TGCAGTGCCCGGGGGCCTGGGGAGCAGTTCTTC.

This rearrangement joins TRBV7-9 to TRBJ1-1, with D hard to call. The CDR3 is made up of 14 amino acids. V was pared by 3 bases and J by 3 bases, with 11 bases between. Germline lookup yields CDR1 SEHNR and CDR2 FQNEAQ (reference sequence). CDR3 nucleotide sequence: TGTGCCAGCAGCTTGGATTTACGGGACACTGAAGCTTTCTTT. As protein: CASSLDLRDTEAFF.

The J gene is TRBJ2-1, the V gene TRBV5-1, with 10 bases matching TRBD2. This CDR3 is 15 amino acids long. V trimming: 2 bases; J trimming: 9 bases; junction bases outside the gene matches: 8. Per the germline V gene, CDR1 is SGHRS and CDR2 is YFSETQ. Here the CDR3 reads CASSFFERGGFEQFF. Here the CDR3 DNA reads TGCGCCAGCAGCTTCTTCGAGCGGGGGGGCTTTGAGCAGTTCTTC.

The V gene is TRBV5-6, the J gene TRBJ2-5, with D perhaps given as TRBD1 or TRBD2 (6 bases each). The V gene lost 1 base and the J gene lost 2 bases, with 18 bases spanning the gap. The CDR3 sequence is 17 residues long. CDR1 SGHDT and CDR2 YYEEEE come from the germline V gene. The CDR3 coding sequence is TGTGCCAGCAGCTTGTTACGTGGGGGGCCGAGACAAGAGACCCAGTACTTC. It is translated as CASSLLRGGPRQETQYF.

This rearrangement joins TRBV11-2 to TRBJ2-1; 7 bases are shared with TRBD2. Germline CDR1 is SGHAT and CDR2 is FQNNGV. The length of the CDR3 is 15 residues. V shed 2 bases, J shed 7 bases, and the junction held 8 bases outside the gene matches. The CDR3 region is CASSLRIGRGNEQFF. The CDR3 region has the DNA TGTGCCAGCAGCTTAAGGATCGGGCGGGGGAATGAGCAGTTCTTC.

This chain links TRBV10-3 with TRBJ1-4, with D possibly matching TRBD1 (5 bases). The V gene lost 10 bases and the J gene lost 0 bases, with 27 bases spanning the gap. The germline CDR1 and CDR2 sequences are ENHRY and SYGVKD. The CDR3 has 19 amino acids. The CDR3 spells CATQGTPGGGVSTNEKLFF. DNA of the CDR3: TGTGCCACCCAGGGAACGCCAGGTGGGGGGGTGTCAACTAATGAAAAACTGTTTTTT.

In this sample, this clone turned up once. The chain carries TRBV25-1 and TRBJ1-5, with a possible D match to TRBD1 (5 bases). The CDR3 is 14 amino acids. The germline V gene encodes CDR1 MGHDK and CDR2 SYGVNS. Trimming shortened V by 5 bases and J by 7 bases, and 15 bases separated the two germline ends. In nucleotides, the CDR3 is TGTGCCAGCAGTAAACGGGACTTCCACCAGCCCCAGCATTTT. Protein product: CASSKRDFHQPQHF.

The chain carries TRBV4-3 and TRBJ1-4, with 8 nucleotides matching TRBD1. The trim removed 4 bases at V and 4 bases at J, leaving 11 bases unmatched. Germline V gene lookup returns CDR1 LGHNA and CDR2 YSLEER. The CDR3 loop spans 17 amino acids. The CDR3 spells CASSRSPQGAINEKLFF. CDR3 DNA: TGCGCCAGCAGCCGAAGTCCCCAGGGGGCCATTAATGAAAAACTGTTTTTT.